This T cell receptor (beta chain) comes out of a study of CD8+CD57+ T cells in acquired aplastic anemia (dated by TCRdb to 2017 to 2018). A note on the overall study: A mean of roughly 2.9 ug of DNA, ranging from roughly 0.18 to 30 ug, was extracted from sorted CD4+ and CD8+ cells. CD8+CD57+ expansion was defined as a frequency above the mean frequency observed in healthy subjects.

The patients picked for sequencing were ones in whom flow cytometry had shown an expansion of CD8+CD57+ cells. Severe acquired aplastic anemia was diagnosed in all patients according to International Study of Aplastic Anemia and Agranulocytosis and Camitta criteria. No therapy had been received by the patients at the time of blood sampling. In this study, sorted CD4+ and CD8+ T cells from the blood of healthy subjects and of severe aplastic anemia patients had their TCR repertoires deep-sequenced. Patients were enrolled in the USA under clinicaltrials.gov protocols 00001620, 01623167, 00001397, 00071045, 00081523 and 00961064. Ficoll-Paque density gradient centrifugation was used to isolate peripheral blood mononuclear cells. Before DNA extraction, CD4+ and CD8+ T cells were sorted by FACS or by magnetic beads. What the study reported, not specific to this receptor: Twenty-nine CD8+ CDR3 sequences were found to be shared between patients and controls, but these sequences appeared to be highly expressed in patients and within the immunodominant clones of the patients. No significant difference in CD8+ Simpson's diversity was found between patients and healthy controls (P=0.060).

This clonotype was observed many times. Its antigen has not been determined. No qualities accompany the bases; no much larger clone lies one base away. The germline V gene (reference sequence) gives CDR1 as LNHDA and CDR2 as SQIVND. Cut back by 5 bases and 5 bases, the V and J ends lie 12 bases apart. The CDR3 contains 14 residues, cysteine and phenylalanine counted. CDR3 DNA is the only sequence kept; it has 42 bases, read in frame from the first base. Genomic DNA served as template for TCR beta VDJ combination and CDR3 sequence profiling. TCR repertoire sequencing was run on an Illumina HiSeq 2000. The published analysis was carried out like this. Repertoire assessment relied on Simpson's diversity index, CDR3 size and DJ length profiles, and TRBV/TRBJ rearrangement plots. The most abundant DNA sequence in the deep sequencing data was defined as the immunodominant clone. CDR3 amino acid sequences were checked for sharing across subjects and were also compared against the VDJdb database and published repertoires. The raw public data were reprocessed by TCRdb itself: fastp quality trimming at Q25, MiXCR clonotype calling, in-frame beta chains only. For every CDR3 protein sequence, its rows merge into one entry that carries the most common genes and DNA. For this entry, the V and J calls and clone size follow TCRdb and not the study's own pipeline. The sample table contains some 200,000 distinct CDR3 sequences; only one count was recorded for around 49% of them. The ten largest clones take up less than 20% of the sample.

The clonotype originates from a human donor with aplastic anemia. The sequence links TRBV19 to TRBJ2-2; confidence is insufficient to name the D gene. The specimen was sorted CD4+, CD8+, or CD8+CD57+ T cells (not recorded which) from PBMCs. The CDR3 protein: CASSGRVGTGELFF. The sequenced DNA: TGTGCCAGTAGTGGTCGTGTGGGAACCGGGGAGCTGTTTTTT.